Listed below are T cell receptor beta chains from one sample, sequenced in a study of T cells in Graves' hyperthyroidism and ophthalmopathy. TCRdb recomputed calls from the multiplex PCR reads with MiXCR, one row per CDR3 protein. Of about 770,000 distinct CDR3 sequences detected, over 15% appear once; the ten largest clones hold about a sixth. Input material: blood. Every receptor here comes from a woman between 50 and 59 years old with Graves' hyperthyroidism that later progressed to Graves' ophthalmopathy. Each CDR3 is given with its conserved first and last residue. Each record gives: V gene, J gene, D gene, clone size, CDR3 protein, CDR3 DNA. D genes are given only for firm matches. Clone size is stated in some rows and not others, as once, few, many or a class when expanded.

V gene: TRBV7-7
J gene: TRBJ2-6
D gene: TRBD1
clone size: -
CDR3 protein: CASRTGAGANVLTF
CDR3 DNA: TGTGCTAGCAGGACAGGGGCAGGGGCCAACGTCCTGACTTTC

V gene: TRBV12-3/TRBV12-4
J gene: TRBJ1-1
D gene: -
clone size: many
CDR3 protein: CASMLTEEAFF
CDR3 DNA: TGTGCCAGCATGCTAACAGAGGAAGCTTTCTTT

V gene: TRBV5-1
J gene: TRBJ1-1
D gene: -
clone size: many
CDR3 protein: CASSMTYRVEDTEAFF
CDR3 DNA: TGCGCCAGCAGCATGACTTACAGGGTGGAAGACACTGAAGCTTTCTTT

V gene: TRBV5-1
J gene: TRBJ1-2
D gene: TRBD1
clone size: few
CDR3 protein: CASMLGQAGGYTF
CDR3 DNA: TGCGCCAGCATGCTCGGACAGGCTGGGGGCTACACCTTC

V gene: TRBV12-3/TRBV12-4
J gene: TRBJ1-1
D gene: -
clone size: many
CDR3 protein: CASSFVGAEAFF
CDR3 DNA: TGTGCCAGCAGTTTTGTGGGGGCTGAAGCTTTCTTT

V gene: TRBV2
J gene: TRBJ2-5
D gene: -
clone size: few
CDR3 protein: CASGRGWETQYF
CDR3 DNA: TGTGCCAGCGGAAGGGGGTGGGAGACCCAGTACTTC

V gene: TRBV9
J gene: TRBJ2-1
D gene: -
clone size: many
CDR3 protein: CASSVAGGPSNEQFF
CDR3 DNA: TGTGCCAGCAGCGTAGCTGGGGGGCCAAGTAATGAGCAGTTCTTC

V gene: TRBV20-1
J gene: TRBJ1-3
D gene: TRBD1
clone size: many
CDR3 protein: CSASDRVRNTIYF
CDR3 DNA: TGCAGTGCTAGTGACAGGGTCAGGAACACCATATATTTT

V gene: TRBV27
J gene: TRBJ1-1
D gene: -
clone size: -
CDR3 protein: CASSLAKYTEAFF
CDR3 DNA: TGTGCCAGCAGTCTGGCTAAGTACACTGAAGCTTTCTTT

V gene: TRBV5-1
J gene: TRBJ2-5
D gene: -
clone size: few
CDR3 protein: CASSLPAGEQETQYF
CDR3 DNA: TGCGCCAGCAGTTTGCCGGCAGGGGAACAAGAGACCCAGTACTTC

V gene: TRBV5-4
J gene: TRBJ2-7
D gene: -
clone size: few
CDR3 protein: CASSFQEKTYEQYF
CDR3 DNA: TGTGCCAGCAGCTTCCAGGAGAAGACCTACGAGCAGTACTTC

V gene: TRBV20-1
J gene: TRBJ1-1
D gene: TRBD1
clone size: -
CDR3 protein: CSARDRLYRDRGHGNAEAFF
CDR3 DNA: TGCAGTGCTAGAGATCGATTATATAGGGACAGGGGGCATGGGAACGCTGAAGCTTTCTTT

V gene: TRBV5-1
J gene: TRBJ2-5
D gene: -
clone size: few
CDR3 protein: CASSLIVGQTQETQYF
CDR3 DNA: TGCGCCAGCAGCTTAATAGTCGGACAAACCCAAGAGACCCAGTACTTC

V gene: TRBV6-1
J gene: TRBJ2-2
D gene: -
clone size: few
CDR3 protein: CASDGPGAPGELFF
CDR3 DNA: TGTGCCAGCGACGGGCCAGGGGCCCCCGGGGAGCTGTTTTTT

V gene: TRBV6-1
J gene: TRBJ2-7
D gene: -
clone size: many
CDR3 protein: CASTWASGEYEQYF
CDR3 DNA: TGTGCCAGCACCTGGGCTTCGGGAGAATACGAGCAGTACTTC

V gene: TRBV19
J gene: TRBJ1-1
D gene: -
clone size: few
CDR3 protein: CASSRPWGTVTEAFF
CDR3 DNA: TGTGCCAGTAGCAGGCCCTGGGGGACGGTGACTGAAGCTTTCTTT

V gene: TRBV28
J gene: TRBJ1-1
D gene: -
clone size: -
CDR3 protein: CASSYSLDAFF
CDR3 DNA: TGTGCCAGCAGTTACAGTCTAGACGCTTTCTTT